The clone carrying this TCR beta chain showed up many times. Antigen unknown. The sample comes from a study of human T cells and chemical hapten exposure. Study-wide context: The upper back received 0.01% DPC by patch testing, with results read at 6 days.

As for time point: pre-sensitization, week 0. Treatment specified: therapeutic diphenylcyclopropenone sensitization with weekly scalp DPC. Trimming removed 2 bases at V and 3 bases at J, with 5 bases between. In germline, CDR1 is SGHNT, CDR2 YYREEE (reference sequence). The CDR3 is made up of 12 amino acids. MiXCR, run by TCRdb on the RACE reads, gives a single entry per CDR3 protein. The sample includes around 60,000 distinct CDR3 sequences, around 7% seen only once; the top ten take approximately 1.6%. Study-level results: All donors were alopecia patients, so their immunity may differ from that of healthy people. Expanded TCRs created a significantly greater count of big CDR3 similarity clusters than controls did. Once DPC sensitization occurred, TCRs above 1 in 1000 frequency showed no change.

The sequence was collected from a woman aged 25 to 45 with alopecia areata. Some clones in this sample may be carry-over from other donors' samples. The chain combines TRBV5-4 with TRBJ1-1; D not resolved. The specimen was whole blood, collected in connection with sensitization to the hapten diphenylcyclopropenone (DPC). CDR3 nucleotides: TGTGCCAGCAGCTTCCCCCACACTGAAGCTTTCTTT. This sequence encodes CASSFPHTEAFF.